This T cell receptor (beta chain) emerged from a study of T-cell memory formation after mild COVID-19. About the study: TCR clusters were largely donor specific.

5'RACE primed from the constant segment yielded TCR alpha and TCR beta cDNA libraries bearing sample barcodes and UMIs. TCRdb called the 5' RACE reads again in MiXCR, with one record for every CDR3 protein. The table lists hundreds of thousands of distinct CDR3 sequences, over 25% of them singletons. About this clonotype: As yet, its antigen is unknown.

The CDR3 contains 13 residues. Between the trimmed V and J ends, which lost 5 bases and 6 bases, there was a span of 13 bases. Germline values: CDR1 MNHEY, CDR2 SMNVEV (reference sequence). Overall study results and limits: Whether day 37 second-wave clones are SARS-CoV-2-specific was not confirmed. Later expanders leaned toward CD4+, whereas clones contracting from day 15 to 85 were balanced CD4/CD8.

V usage is TRBV27 and J usage is TRBJ1-2, with D perhaps matching TRBD1 (5 bases). The TCR sequence derives from an adult woman who had mild COVID-19 (a few samples of this study predate the infection). Cell type and time point are not known. What was sequenced was PBMCs or a T cell subset sorted from them (not recorded which). The CDR3 is CASSGRRDHGYTF. CDR3 nucleotide sequence: TGTGCCAGCAGTGGCCGACGGGACCATGGCTACACCTTC.